A selection of T cell receptor beta chains follows, all from one sample in a study of blood T cell repertoires in COVID-19. Clones were read by immunoSEQ multiplex PCR, and TCRdb kept only the in-frame ones, dropping some. The sample lists a few hundred thousand clones, more than 75% occurring once. The sequencing input was PBMCs or T cells enriched from blood (not recorded which). The receptors derive from a woman aged 18-29 years who had recovered from COVID-19. Both conserved end residues are trimmed from each CDR3. Each record gives: J gene, V gene, CDR3 protein.

j_gene: TRBJ2-2; v_gene: TRBV19; CDR3aa: ASTIGLAGVGELF
j_gene: TRBJ2-3; v_gene: TRBV7-6; CDR3aa: ASSATSGGSTDTQY
j_gene: TRBJ1-5; v_gene: TRBV7-2; CDR3aa: ASSLGAVSNQPQH
j_gene: TRBJ2-1; v_gene: TRBV4-2; CDR3aa: ASSQEAGGARNEQF
j_gene: TRBJ1-1; v_gene: TRBV5-1; CDR3aa: ASSLLGEDTEAF
j_gene: TRBJ1-2; v_gene: TRBV9; CDR3aa: ASSGGVDRVPYGYT
j_gene: TRBJ2-7; v_gene: TRBV6-2/TRBV6-3; CDR3aa: ASSSTRAFPYEQY
j_gene: TRBJ1-2; v_gene: TRBV5-1; CDR3aa: ASSYDRAFGYT
j_gene: TRBJ2-7; v_gene: TRBV29-1; CDR3aa: SVEEGQGSYEQY
j_gene: TRBJ2-1; v_gene: TRBV7-3; CDR3aa: ASSAGTGLRLHSYNEQF
j_gene: TRBJ1-3; v_gene: TRBV5-1; CDR3aa: ASTADTFSGNTIY
j_gene: TRBJ1-2; v_gene: TRBV9; CDR3aa: ASSVGSSVLNYGYT
j_gene: TRBJ1-2; v_gene: TRBV6-5; CDR3aa: ASTFRGGAGYGYT
j_gene: TRBJ1-2; v_gene: TRBV3-1/TRBV3-2; CDR3aa: ASSPGSGIYRGYGYT
j_gene: TRBJ1-1; v_gene: TRBV28; CDR3aa: ASSRPTYPGGSNTEAF
j_gene: TRBJ1-2; v_gene: TRBV28; CDR3aa: ASIFGQGGYGYT
j_gene: TRBJ1-3; v_gene: TRBV5-1; CDR3aa: ASSARQGYSGNTIY
j_gene: TRBJ2-7; v_gene: TRBV28; CDR3aa: ASIPGQGGSYEQY
j_gene: TRBJ2-1; v_gene: TRBV27; CDR3aa: ASAPSDPSYNEQF
j_gene: TRBJ1-1; v_gene: TRBV3-1/TRBV3-2; CDR3aa: ASSQAGTSPEAF
j_gene: TRBJ1-4; v_gene: TRBV7-2; CDR3aa: ASSLGNREWEEKLF
j_gene: TRBJ2-7; v_gene: TRBV19; CDR3aa: ASSATGAEQY
j_gene: TRBJ2-3; v_gene: TRBV3-1/TRBV3-2; CDR3aa: ASSQDPGITQY
j_gene: TRBJ2-5; v_gene: TRBV11-2; CDR3aa: ASSLVGSWGPEGQETQY
j_gene: TRBJ2-5; v_gene: TRBV5-4; CDR3aa: ASSFPGEETQY
j_gene: TRBJ1-2; v_gene: TRBV9; CDR3aa: ASSVDRGRGYT
j_gene: TRBJ2-1; v_gene: TRBV5-4; CDR3aa: ASSYGTSGRNEQF
j_gene: TRBJ1-5; v_gene: TRBV5-1; CDR3aa: ASSLVRVEVICQPQH
j_gene: TRBJ1-2; v_gene: TRBV19; CDR3aa: ASRVRTGRRDYGYT
j_gene: TRBJ2-7; v_gene: TRBV27; CDR3aa: ASSLSQKGGREQY
j_gene: TRBJ1-4; v_gene: TRBV5-1; CDR3aa: ASSLAREGTNEKLF
j_gene: TRBJ2-1; v_gene: TRBV5-1; CDR3aa: ASSERGISYNEQF
j_gene: TRBJ1-1; v_gene: TRBV6-5; CDR3aa: ASSYSSGTVNTEAF
j_gene: TRBJ1-2; v_gene: TRBV28; CDR3aa: ASSLVLGQGNYGYT
j_gene: TRBJ1-4; v_gene: TRBV5-5; CDR3aa: ASSFSLGQTNEKLF
j_gene: TRBJ1-5; v_gene: TRBV4-2; CDR3aa: ASSQVVGQGASGQPQH
j_gene: TRBJ1-2; v_gene: TRBV7-9; CDR3aa: ASSLVDTYGYT
j_gene: TRBJ2-7; v_gene: TRBV30; CDR3aa: AWSVRPGVLSYEQY
j_gene: TRBJ2-1; v_gene: TRBV11-2; CDR3aa: ASSPRDSRSYNEQF
j_gene: TRBJ2-7; v_gene: TRBV7-3; CDR3aa: ASSPGVGSYEQY
j_gene: TRBJ2-7; v_gene: TRBV7-2; CDR3aa: ASSEPHGRGYEQY
j_gene: TRBJ2-3; v_gene: TRBV24-1; CDR3aa: ATSATRGSDTQY
j_gene: TRBJ1-1; v_gene: TRBV6-4; CDR3aa: ASRGQGTEAF
j_gene: TRBJ2-1; v_gene: TRBV5-6; CDR3aa: ASSFFHVNEQF
j_gene: TRBJ1-1; v_gene: TRBV5-4; CDR3aa: ASSQGQEAF
j_gene: TRBJ1-5; v_gene: TRBV7-6; CDR3aa: ASSQVGGQPQH
j_gene: TRBJ2-5; v_gene: TRBV27; CDR3aa: ASSLWQVFSQETQY
j_gene: TRBJ2-7; v_gene: TRBV19; CDR3aa: ASSPRSDRGSYEQY
j_gene: TRBJ2-7; v_gene: TRBV10-1; CDR3aa: ASSGGLGASEQY
j_gene: TRBJ1-2; v_gene: TRBV5-8; CDR3aa: ASSPRGGWRYT
j_gene: TRBJ2-7; v_gene: TRBV29-1; CDR3aa: SVAGLAGGPYEQY
j_gene: TRBJ1-2; v_gene: TRBV14; CDR3aa: ASSPGQTLYGYT
j_gene: TRBJ1-5; v_gene: TRBV3-1/TRBV3-2; CDR3aa: ASSQDSNQPQH
j_gene: TRBJ1-5; v_gene: TRBV3-1/TRBV3-2; CDR3aa: ASSHGRTNQPQH
j_gene: TRBJ1-2; v_gene: TRBV27; CDR3aa: ASSLSGAHYYGYT
j_gene: TRBJ2-5; v_gene: TRBV7-2; CDR3aa: ASSLGSGGNQETQY
j_gene: TRBJ1-2; v_gene: TRBV5-6; CDR3aa: ASSLGTRQGAYGYT
j_gene: TRBJ2-3; v_gene: TRBV2; CDR3aa: ASRETSGATDTQY
j_gene: TRBJ1-2; v_gene: TRBV21-1; CDR3aa: ASSSGVRNWSDGYT